One sample yielded the 17 T cell receptor beta chains listed below, sequenced in a study of T cell repertoires in cytomegalovirus infection. MiXCR, run by TCRdb on the reads, gives a single entry per CDR3 protein. The sample contains 110,000 or so distinct CDR3 sequences, around 28% of which appear only once. What these receptors recognize is not known. Sequencing was performed on CD8+ T cells from cultured PBMCs, taken from culture after CMV antigen stimulation. Receptor source: a human donor in good health (CMV status not recorded). Some clones in this sample may be carry-over from other donors' samples.

The sample holds a few counts of this clonotype. This chain connects TRBV30 to TRBJ1-1, with unresolved D. The germline V gene encodes CDR1 GTSNPN and CDR2 SVGIG (reference sequence). Trimming shortened V by 4 bases and J by 1 base, and 13 bases separated the two germline ends. CDR3 length: 14 amino acids. CDR3 in amino acids: CAWTPGRTNTEAFF. Written as DNA, the CDR3 is TGTGCCTGGACCCCGGGCCGGACGAACACTGAAGCTTTCTTT.

The chain joins TRBV19 to TRBJ1-1; the match to TRBD1 covers 7 bases. CDR1 is LNHDA and CDR2 is SQIVND in the germline V gene (reference sequence). Losses at the gene ends were 5 bases for V and 3 bases for J; bases not matched to a gene: 3. The CDR3 spans 13 residues. The CDR3 DNA follows: TGTGCCAGTAGTCCGACAGGGTACACTGAAGCTTTCTTT. Residues: CASSPTGYTEAFF.

The chain uses TRBV15 and TRBJ2-3; the D gene is possibly TRBD1 (6 bases). With 0 bases removed from V and 1 base from J, the gap between germline ends came to 8 bases. CDR1 and CDR2 (germline): LNHNV, YYDKDF (reference sequence). The CDR3 is made up of 15 amino acids. CDR3 nucleotides: TGTGCCACCAGCAGAGACCCAGGGGGCACAGATACGCAGTATTTT. As protein: CATSRDPGGTDTQYF.

This clonotype was picked up many times. This chain connects TRBV12-3 or TRBV12-4 to TRBJ2-1; 8 bases fit TRBD1. There are 14 residues in the CDR3. Trimming removed 2 bases from V and 7 bases from J; junction bases left unmatched: 4. DNA for the CDR3: TGTGCCAGCAGTTTAATGGACAGGGAGAATGAGCAGTTCTTC. It specifies CASSLMDRENEQFF.

This chain links TRBV6-5 with TRBJ2-1; 7 positions match TRBD2. V was pared by 9 bases and J by 6 bases, with 14 bases of the junction left unmatched. Looked up from germline, CDR1 is MNHEY and CDR2 is SVGAGI. There are 15 residues in the CDR3. CDR3 nucleotide sequence: TGTGCCAGTTCCCTCAATTTGGGGGAGGGCAATGAGCAGTTCTTC. Residues: CASSLNLGEGNEQFF.

This clonotype showed up just a few times. The V gene is TRBV13, the J gene TRBJ2-5; D gene ambiguous. This CDR3 has 15 residues. CDR1 PRHDT and CDR2 FYEKMQ come from the germline V gene (reference sequence). V shed 3 bases and J shed 5 bases, with 16 bases lying between them. CDR3 nucleotide sequence: TGTGCCAGCAGCTTGATAGAGGACGAGGCGGAGACCCAGTACTTC. Translating it yields CASSLIEDEAETQYF. Full variable domain (missing parts from reference TRBV13 and TRBJ2-5): AAGVIQSPRHLIKEKRETATLKCYPIPRHDTVYWYQQGPGQDPQFLISFYEKMQSDKGSIPDRFSAQQFSDYHSELNMSSLELGDSALYFCASSLIEDEAETQYFGPGTRLLVL.

V and J are TRBV9 and TRBJ2-5; perhaps TRBD2 as D (7 bases). The germline V and J ends were trimmed by 3 bases and 4 bases, with 16 bases remaining between them. The CDR3 loop spans 15 amino acids. From germline, CDR1 is SGDLS and CDR2 YYNGEE. The CDR3 DNA reads as TGTGCCAGCAGCGCTTCCCCGGGGGGCATAGAGACCCAGTACTTC. It encodes CASSASPGGIETQYF.

Many counts were recorded for this clonotype. The rearrangement joins TRBV7-8 to TRBJ1-1; a weak D match, TRBD1 (6 bases). Per germline, CDR1 SGHVS and CDR2 FQNEAQ. V was shortened by 4 bases and J by 0 bases, with 12 bases between the two germline ends. The CDR3 is made up of 15 amino acids. The CDR3 spells CASSSGTLMNTEAFF. The CDR3 coding sequence is TGTGCCAGCAGCTCTGGGACACTCATGAACACTGAAGCTTTCTTT.

This clonotype occurred many times. CDR3 sequence: CASSSRNTGELFF. CDR3 nucleotide sequence: TGTGCCAGCAGCTCACGGAACACCGGGGAGCTGTTTTTT. The V call is TRBV6-5, the J call TRBJ2-2; D not resolved. The CDR3 totals 13 residues. Trimming stripped 6 bases from V and 1 base from J, with 6 bases between. Germline V CDR1 and CDR2: MNHEY, SVGAGI.

There are a few counts of this clonotype. The chain joins TRBV10-3 to TRBJ2-1, with D perhaps TRBD1 (5 bases). The germline V gene encodes CDR1 ENHRY and CDR2 SYGVKD. Trimming stripped 7 bases from V and 6 bases from J, with 16 bases between. This CDR3 spans 14 amino acids. CDR3 amino acids: CAITPGFLSNEQFF. CDR3 DNA: TGTGCCATCACTCCAGGGTTCCTCTCCAATGAGCAGTTCTTC.

This chain joins TRBV15 and TRBJ2-5; no clear D gene. Trimming pared 2 bases from V and 9 bases from J, leaving 13 bases between. CDR1 is LNHNV and CDR2 is YYDKDF in the germline V gene (reference sequence). The CDR3 length is 13 residues. CDR3 residues: CATSRPPNIAQYF. CDR3 DNA: TGTGCCACCAGCAGACCCCCCAATATTGCCCAGTACTTC.

This clonotype appeared a few times. This rearrangement joins TRBV7-9 to TRBJ1-5; D unclear. The CDR3 contains 14 residues. V was shortened by 5 bases and J by 1 base, with 9 bases between the two germline ends. Germline values: CDR1 SEHNR, CDR2 FQNEAQ (reference sequence). The CDR3 protein is CASSDSGSNQPQHF. DNA of the CDR3: TGTGCCAGCAGCGATAGTGGGAGCAATCAGCCCCAGCATTTT.

V gene TRBV2 combines with J gene TRBJ1-6, with D perhaps matching TRBD1 (5 bases). The germline CDR1 and CDR2 sequences are SNHLY and FYNNEI. The CDR3 is 15 amino acids. The germline V and J ends were trimmed by 2 bases and 5 bases, with 10 bases remaining between them. CDR3 protein: CASSESTANNSPLHF. Written as DNA, the CDR3 is TGTGCCAGCAGTGAATCGACAGCGAATAATTCACCCCTCCACTTT.

This clonotype was seen more than once but under ten times. The V gene is TRBV5-1, the J gene TRBJ1-1; D may be TRBD1 (6 bases). V dropped 5 bases and J dropped 4 bases, with 12 bases sitting between them. Germline V CDR1 and CDR2: SGHRS, YFSETQ. The CDR3 length is 13 residues. The CDR3 sequence: CASSDGGPTEAFF. The CDR3 coding sequence is TGCGCCAGCAGTGATGGGGGCCCCACTGAAGCTTTCTTT.

This clonotype appeared a few times. This sequence joins TRBV7-9 and TRBJ2-5; 9 bases map to TRBD2. CDR3 size: 16 residues. With V trimmed by 1 base and J by 3 bases, 6 bases remained unmatched. From germline, CDR1 is SEHNR and CDR2 FQNEAQ (reference sequence). CDR3 bases: TGTGCCAGCAGCTTAGATCTGACTAGCGGAGAAGAGACCCAGTACTTC. Amino acids: CASSLDLTSGEETQYF.

The V and J genes are TRBV11-2 and TRBJ2-5; no reliable D call. The ends were cut back, 1 base at V and 1 base at J, with 10 bases in the middle. The germline V gene encodes CDR1 SGHAT and CDR2 FQNNGV. The CDR3 has 15 residues. The CDR3 DNA sequence: TGTGCCAGCAGCTTAGTCCAAAACTTCCAAGAGACCCAGTACTTC. This translates into CASSLVQNFQETQYF.

This clonotype was observed many times. The chain combines TRBV7-2 with TRBJ2-2, with 9 positions matching TRBD2. The germline gives CDR1 SGHTA, CDR2 FQGNSA. CDR3 length: 17 amino acids. V shed 7 bases and J 7 bases; nucleotides not matched to a gene: 16. In DNA, the CDR3 is TGTGCCAGCAATTACCCCTCGCGGGGGGGAGGGGGCGGGGAGCTGTTTTTT. Its protein is CASNYPSRGGGGGELFF.